This entry lists 7 T cell receptor beta chains sequenced from one sample in a study of early T cells in non-severe SARS-CoV-2 infection. Via MiXCR, TCRdb re-called the 5' RACE reads, giving one row per CDR3 protein. The table has 25,000 to 35,000 distinct CDR3 sequences, over 5% seen once. Material: whole blood. Every receptor here comes from an adult who was a healthcare worker with PCR-confirmed SARS-CoV-2 infection or an uninfected control (not recorded which).

A few counts support this clonotype. This chain connects TRBV13 to TRBJ1-2; D is undetermined. Germline V gene sequence: CDR1 PRHDT, CDR2 FYEKMQ (reference sequence). This CDR3 has 15 residues. The ends were cut back, 0 bases at V and 2 bases at J, with 10 bases in the middle. The CDR3 DNA is TGTGCCAGCAGCTTAGGCCCGAGAGAAAACTATGGCTACACCTTC. Its translation: CASSLGPRENYGYTF.

As for this clonotype: This may be a read error: a much more frequent sequence differs by one nucleotide. The V and J genes are TRBV7-9 and TRBJ1-2, with D possibly TRBD1 on 5 matching bases. Germline V gene sequence: CDR1 SEHNR, CDR2 FQNEAQ (reference sequence). The length of the CDR3 is 15 residues. V was trimmed by 4 bases and J by 3 bases, leaving 15 bases between them. The DNA of the CDR3 is TGTGCCAGCAGCTCCCCCCCCGGGGGGGACTATGGCTACACCTTC. This sequence encodes CASSSPPGGDYGYTF.

This clonotype was counted at least ten times. V is TRBV28 and J is TRBJ2-4; D unclear. V gave up 11 bases and J gave up 0 bases, with 8 bases separating them. Germline loops: CDR1 MDHEN, CDR2 SYDVKM. The CDR3 is 12 amino acids. The CDR3 protein is CASQPAKNIQYF. CDR3 DNA: TGTGCCTCCCAACCAGCCAAAAACATTCAGTACTTC.

At least ten counts were recorded for this clonotype. The DNA for the CDR3 is TGTGCCAGCAGCAAGCAGACAGCTAACTATGGCTACACCTTC. Encoded protein: CASSKQTANYGYTF. V and J are TRBV7-3 and TRBJ1-2, with D perhaps TRBD1 (5 bases). The CDR3 consists of 14 residues. V shed 5 bases and J shed 0 bases, with 10 bases lying between them. Germline CDR1 reads SGHTA; CDR2 reads FQGTGA.

The chain combines TRBV7-6 with TRBJ2-7, with 10 nucleotides matching TRBD2. Per the germline V gene, CDR1 is SGHVS and CDR2 is FNYEAQ. The CDR3 consists of 15 residues. Losses at the gene ends were 5 bases for V and 2 bases for J; bases not matched to a gene: 6. In DNA form, the CDR3 reads TGTGCCAGCAGCAGCGGGACTAGCGTGGCCTACGAGCAGTACTTC. As protein: CASSSGTSVAYEQYF.

This clonotype was detected ten times or more. The chain links TRBV27 to TRBJ1-6; 7 bases fit TRBD1. This CDR3 is built from 12 residues. The germline V gene has CDR1 MNHEY and CDR2 SMNVEV (reference sequence). V shed 5 bases, J shed 9 bases, and the junction held 1 base outside the gene matches. This CDR3 reads CASSNRGSPLHF. The CDR3 region has the DNA TGTGCCAGCAGTAACAGGGGTTCACCCCTCCACTTT.

This clonotype was seen many times. The gene calls are TRBV3-1 and TRBJ1-2; 7 bases match TRBD1. V dropped 4 bases and J dropped 8; count of bases not matched to a gene: 4. The CDR3 length is 12 residues. Germline lookup yields CDR1 LGHDT and CDR2 YNNKEL (reference sequence). The CDR3 coding sequence is TGTGCCAGCAGCCCGGGACAGACCGGCTACACCTTC. The encoded protein is CASSPGQTGYTF.